This TCR beta chain appears in the sequencing data of a study of blood T cells in healthy people across ages. Study-wide background: About one barcoded beta molecule per two T cells was the capture yield of template switching. Study observations and caveats: Naive CD4+ cells and diversity were both higher in long-lived donors than in aged donors.

With respect to this clonotype: Its antigen is not known.

The CDR3 is made up of 14 amino acids. Trimming left V 4 bases short and J 7 bases short, with 16 bases between. Germline V lookup: CDR1 SGHAT, CDR2 FQNNGV. PCR was performed a second time for about 7 to 12 cycles using a sample-barcoded 5' primer and a J-beta primer mix. TCRdb re-called the 5' RACE reads with MiXCR, one entry per CDR3 protein. The data contain some 940,000 distinct CDR3 sequences, about 27% of them seen just once; the ten biggest clones take up roughly a tenth. These data were also reused for a study on T cells of mothers and their children. That source reports: When mothers and children were related, their normalized repertoire overlap, which was always slightly higher, did not differ significantly from that of unrelated pairs.

The V gene is TRBV11-2, the J gene TRBJ1-2; D might be TRBD1 (5 bases). Specimen: blood. This receptor was identified in a woman between 35 and 50 years old in good health. CDR3: CASSSIQGGRGYTF. For the CDR3, the DNA is TGTGCCAGCAGCTCTATCCAGGGTGGTCGTGGCTACACCTTC.